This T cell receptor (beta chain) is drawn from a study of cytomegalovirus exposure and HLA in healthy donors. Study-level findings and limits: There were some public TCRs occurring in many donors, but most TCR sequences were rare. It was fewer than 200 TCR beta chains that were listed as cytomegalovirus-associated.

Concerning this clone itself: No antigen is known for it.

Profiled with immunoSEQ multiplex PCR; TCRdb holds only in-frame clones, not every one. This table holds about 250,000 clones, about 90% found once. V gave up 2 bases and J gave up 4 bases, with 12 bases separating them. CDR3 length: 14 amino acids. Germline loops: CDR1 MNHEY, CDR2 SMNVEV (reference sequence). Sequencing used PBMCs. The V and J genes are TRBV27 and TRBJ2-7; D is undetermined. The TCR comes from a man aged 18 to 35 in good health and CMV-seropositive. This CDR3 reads CASSLRPDLYEQYF. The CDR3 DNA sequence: TGTGCCAGCAGTTTACGGCCAGACCTGTACGAGCAGTACTTC.